This T cell receptor (beta chain) was identified during a study of T cells in Graves' hyperthyroidism and ophthalmopathy. Clinical symptoms, serum thyroxine and TRAb, thyroid ultrasound and orbital computed tomography together formed the diagnostic basis. RNA transcripts gave rise to amplified TCR beta CDR3 regions. First-round RT-PCR targeting the TCR CDR3 was performed with the HTBI primer set. TCRdb reprocessed the multiplex PCR reads with MiXCR, giving one entry per CDR3 protein. Of around 620,000 distinct CDR3 sequences detected, roughly 46% appear once; the ten largest clones hold 15% to 20%. The CDR3 consists of 15 residues. Germline CDR1 and CDR2: LGHDT and YNNKEL (reference sequence). V dropped 1 base and J dropped 5 bases, with 12 bases sitting between them.

This chain joins TRBV3-1 and TRBJ1-5, with D possibly matching TRBD1 (5 bases). Sequencing was carried out using peripheral blood or thyroid tissue (not recorded which). The source of this sequence is an adult woman with Graves' disease, either hyperthyroidism or ophthalmopathy (not recorded which). CDR3: CASSQAVGPDQPQHF. As DNA, the CDR3 is TGTGCCAGCAGCCAAGCCGTGGGGCCGGATCAGCCCCAGCATTTT.